The T cell receptor beta chain under discussion was sequenced for a study of control samples from healthy donors and cancer patients. Repertoires were generated with immunoSEQ multiplex PCR, while TCRdb's copy carries only in-frame clones and drops some. The table includes approximately 69,000 clones, approximately 89% detected once. The V and J ends lost 5 bases and 7 bases respectively, with 16 bases between them. This CDR3 spans 15 amino acids. Germline lookup yields CDR1 SGHRS and CDR2 YFSETQ. The TCR originated in a man in his 60s with colorectal cancer. Specimen: PBMCs. This chain links TRBV5-1 with TRBJ1-6; no firm D call. The CDR3 region is CASRSAVSSNSPLHF. CDR3 sequence (DNA): TGCGCCAGCAGGTCGGCGGTATCCAGCAATTCACCCCTCCACTTT.